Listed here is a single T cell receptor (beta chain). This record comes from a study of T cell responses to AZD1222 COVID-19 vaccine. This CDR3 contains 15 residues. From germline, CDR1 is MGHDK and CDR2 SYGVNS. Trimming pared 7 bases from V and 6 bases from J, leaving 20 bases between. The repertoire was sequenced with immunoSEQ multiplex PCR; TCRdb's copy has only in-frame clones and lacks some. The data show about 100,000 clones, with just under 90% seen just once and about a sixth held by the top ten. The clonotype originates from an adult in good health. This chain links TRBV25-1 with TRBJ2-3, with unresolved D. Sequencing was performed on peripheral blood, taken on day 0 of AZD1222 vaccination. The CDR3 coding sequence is TGTGCCAGCACAAACCCTGGAGTTCCTGGGGATACGCAGTATTTT. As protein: CASTNPGVPGDTQYF.